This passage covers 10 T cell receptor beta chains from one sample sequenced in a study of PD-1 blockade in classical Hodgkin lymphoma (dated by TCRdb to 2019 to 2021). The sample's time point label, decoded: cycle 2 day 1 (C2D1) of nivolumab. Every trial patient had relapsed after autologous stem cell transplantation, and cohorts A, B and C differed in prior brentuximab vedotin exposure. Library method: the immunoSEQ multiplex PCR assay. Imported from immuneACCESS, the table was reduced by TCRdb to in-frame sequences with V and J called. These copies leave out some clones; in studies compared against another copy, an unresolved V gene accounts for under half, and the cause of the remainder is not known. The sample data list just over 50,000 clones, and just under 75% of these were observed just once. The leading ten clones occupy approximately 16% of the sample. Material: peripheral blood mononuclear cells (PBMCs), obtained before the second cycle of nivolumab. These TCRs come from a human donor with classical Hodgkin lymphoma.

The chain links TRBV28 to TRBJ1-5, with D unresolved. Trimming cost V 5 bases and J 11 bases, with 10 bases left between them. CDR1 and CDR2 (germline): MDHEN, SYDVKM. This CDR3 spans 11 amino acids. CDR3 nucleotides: TGTGCCAGCAGTCACAGTATGACCCAGCATTTT. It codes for CASSHSMTQHF.

Here the CDR3 DNA reads TGTGCCAGCAGCCAAGGAGAATTCCGGACAGCGAGAAACACCATATATTTT. Translating it yields CASSQGEFRTARNTIYF. The chain is built from TRBV4-2 and TRBJ1-3, with D perhaps matching TRBD1 (6 bases). This CDR3 has 17 residues. The germline V gene encodes CDR1 LGHNA and CDR2 YNFKEQ. V lost 1 base to trimming and J lost 5 bases, with 18 bases between them.

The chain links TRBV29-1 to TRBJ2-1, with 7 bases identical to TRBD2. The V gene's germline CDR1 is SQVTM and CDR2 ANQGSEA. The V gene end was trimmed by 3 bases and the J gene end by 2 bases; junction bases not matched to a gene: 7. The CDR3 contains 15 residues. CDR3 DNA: TGCAGCGTTGAGGGGAGGGCCGTCCCCTACAATGAGCAGTTCTTC. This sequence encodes CSVEGRAVPYNEQFF.

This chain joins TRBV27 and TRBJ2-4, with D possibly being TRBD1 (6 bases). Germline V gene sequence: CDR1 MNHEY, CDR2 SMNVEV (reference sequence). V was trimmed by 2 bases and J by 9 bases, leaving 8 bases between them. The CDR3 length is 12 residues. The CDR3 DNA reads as TGTGCCAGCAGTTTACAGGGGAGCATTCAGTACTTC. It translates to CASSLQGSIQYF.

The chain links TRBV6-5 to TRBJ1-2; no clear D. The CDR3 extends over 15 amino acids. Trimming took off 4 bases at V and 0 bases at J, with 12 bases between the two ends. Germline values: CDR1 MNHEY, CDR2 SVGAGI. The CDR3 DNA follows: TGTGCCAGCAGTTCGACAACTACTTCTAACTATGGCTACACCTTC. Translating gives CASSSTTTSNYGYTF.

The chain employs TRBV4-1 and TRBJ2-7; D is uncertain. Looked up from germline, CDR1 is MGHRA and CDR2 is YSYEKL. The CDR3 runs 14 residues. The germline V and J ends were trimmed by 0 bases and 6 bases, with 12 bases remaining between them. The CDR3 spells CASSQDLVVLEQYF. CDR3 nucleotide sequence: TGCGCCAGCAGCCAAGATCTGGTAGTGCTCGAGCAGTACTTC.

Written as DNA, the CDR3 is TGTGCCAGCAGTTCATCGTGGGGGGGGAGGACAGATACGCAGTATTTT. It is translated as CASSSSWGGRTDTQYF. The V call is TRBV28, the J call TRBJ2-3; 7 bases line up with TRBD2. The CDR3 contains 16 residues. Trimming cost V 4 bases and J 3 bases; bases outside gene matches: 10. Germline CDR1 reads MDHEN; CDR2 reads SYDVKM.

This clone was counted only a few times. CDR3 residues: CASSPGTVDTQYF. CDR3 nucleotides: TGTGCCAGCTCACCAGGGACTGTAGATACGCAGTATTTT. The V and J genes are TRBV18 and TRBJ2-3, with TRBD2 as a possible D gene (6 bases). The ends were cut back, 2 bases at V and 5 bases at J, with 8 bases in the middle. The CDR3 sequence is 13 residues long. Germline V gene data show CDR1 as KGHSH and CDR2 as LQKENI.

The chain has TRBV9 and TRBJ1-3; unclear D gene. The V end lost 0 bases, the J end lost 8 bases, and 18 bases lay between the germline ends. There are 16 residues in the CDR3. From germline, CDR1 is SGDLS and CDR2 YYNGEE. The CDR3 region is CASSVAPGPFSDTIYF. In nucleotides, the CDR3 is TGTGCCAGCAGCGTAGCTCCCGGCCCGTTTTCGGACACCATATATTTT.

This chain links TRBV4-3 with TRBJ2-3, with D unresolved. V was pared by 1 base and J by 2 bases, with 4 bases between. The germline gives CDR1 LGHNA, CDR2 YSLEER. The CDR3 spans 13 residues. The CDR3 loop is CASSQVSTDTQYF. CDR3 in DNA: TGCGCCAGCAGCCAAGTATCCACAGATACGCAGTATTTT.